The clone carrying this T cell receptor (beta chain) occurred many times. Original data processing: From reference gene primer amplification, estimates of nucleated cell counts were derived. Assay: immunoSEQ multiplex PCR; the TCRdb copy retains only in-frame clones and omits some. V, J and clone size were drawn from that table, and D and trimming were deduced from the DNA. The data show a few hundred thousand clones, around 92% seen once. The data were obtained in a study of blood T cell repertoires in COVID-19. Study-wide context: The study drew acute and convalescent COVID-19 samples from the United States, Italy and Spain.

Germline CDR1 reads MRHNA; CDR2 reads SNTAGT. This CDR3 comprises 13 residues. The junction had 3 bases not matched to a gene; V was cut back by 3 bases and J by 8 bases. The chain carries TRBV6-4 and TRBJ1-5; 8 bases map to TRBD1. This TCR was sampled from a middle-aged man with acute or convalescent COVID-19. The sequenced sample was peripheral blood. The CDR3 loop reads CASSEDRGEPQHF. The CDR3 DNA is TGTGCCAGCAGTGAAGACAGGGGAGAGCCCCAGCATTTT.